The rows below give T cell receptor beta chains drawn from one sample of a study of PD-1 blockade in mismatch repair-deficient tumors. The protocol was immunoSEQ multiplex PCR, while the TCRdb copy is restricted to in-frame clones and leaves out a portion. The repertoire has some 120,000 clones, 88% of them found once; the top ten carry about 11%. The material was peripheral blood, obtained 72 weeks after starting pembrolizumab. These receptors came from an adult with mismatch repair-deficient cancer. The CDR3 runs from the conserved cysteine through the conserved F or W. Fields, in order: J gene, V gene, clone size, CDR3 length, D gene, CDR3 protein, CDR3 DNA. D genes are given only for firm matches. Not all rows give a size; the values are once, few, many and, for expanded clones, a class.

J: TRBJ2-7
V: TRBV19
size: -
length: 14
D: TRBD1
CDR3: CASRAGQGLHEQYF
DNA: TGTGCCAGTAGGGCGGGACAGGGGTTACACGAGCAGTACTTC

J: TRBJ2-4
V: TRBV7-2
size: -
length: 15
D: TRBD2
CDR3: CASSPRGGTKNIQYF
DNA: TGTGCCAGCAGCCCGCGGGGGGGAACCAAAAACATTCAGTACTTC

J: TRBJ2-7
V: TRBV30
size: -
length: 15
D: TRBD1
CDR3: CAWSVSRQGSYEQYF
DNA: TGTGCCTGGAGTGTATCGCGACAGGGGTCCTACGAGCAGTACTTC

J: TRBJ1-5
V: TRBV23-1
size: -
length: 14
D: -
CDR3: CASSQSGGNQPQHF
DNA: TGCGCCAGCAGTCAATCAGGGGGCAATCAGCCCCAGCATTTT

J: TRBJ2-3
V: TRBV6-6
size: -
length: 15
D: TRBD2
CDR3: CASRLTSGSADTQYF
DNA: TGTGCCAGCAGATTGACTAGCGGGAGTGCAGATACGCAGTATTTT

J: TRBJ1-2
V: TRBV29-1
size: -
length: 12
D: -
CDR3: CSVRGGGQGYTF
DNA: TGCAGCGTTCGAGGCGGCGGGCAAGGCTACACCTTC

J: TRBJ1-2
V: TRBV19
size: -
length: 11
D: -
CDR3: CASSIEGGYTF
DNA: TGTGCCAGTAGTATAGAAGGTGGCTACACCTTC

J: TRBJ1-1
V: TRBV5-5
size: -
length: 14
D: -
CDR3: CASSIAPLRPEAFF
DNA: TGTGCCAGCAGCATCGCCCCCTTACGGCCTGAAGCTTTCTTT

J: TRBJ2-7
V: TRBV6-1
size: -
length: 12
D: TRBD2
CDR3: CASSLAEGEQYF
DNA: TGTGCCAGCAGTCTAGCGGAGGGGGAGCAGTACTTC

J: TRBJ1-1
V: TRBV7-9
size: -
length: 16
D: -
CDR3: CASSPLGYGVNTEAFF
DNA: TGTGCCAGCAGCCCCCTCGGGTATGGAGTGAACACTGAAGCTTTCTTT

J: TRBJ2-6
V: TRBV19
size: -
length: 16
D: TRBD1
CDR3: CATRRTGDSGANVLTF
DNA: TGTGCCACTCGAAGGACAGGAGACTCTGGGGCCAACGTCCTGACTTTC

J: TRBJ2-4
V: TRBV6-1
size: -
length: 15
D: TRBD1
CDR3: CASSERGTGVVIQYF
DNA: TGTGCCAGCAGTGAACGCGGGACAGGGGTGGTCATTCAGTACTTC

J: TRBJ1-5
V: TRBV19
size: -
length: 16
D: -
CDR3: CASSIVGGASNQPQHF
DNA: TGTGCCAGTAGTATAGTCGGAGGGGCTAGCAATCAGCCCCAGCATTTT

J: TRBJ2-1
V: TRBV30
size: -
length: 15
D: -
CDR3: CAWSAGESSYNEQFF
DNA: TGTGCCTGGAGTGCCGGAGAGAGCTCCTACAATGAGCAGTTCTTC

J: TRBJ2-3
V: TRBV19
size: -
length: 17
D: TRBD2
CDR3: CASSTRLAGGLTDTQYF
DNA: TGTGCCAGTAGTACCCGACTAGCGGGAGGCCTCACAGATACGCAGTATTTT

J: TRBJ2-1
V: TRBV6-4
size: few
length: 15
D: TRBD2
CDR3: CASSDGTSGDNEQFF
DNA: TGTGCCAGCAGTGACGGGACTAGCGGAGACAATGAGCAGTTCTTC